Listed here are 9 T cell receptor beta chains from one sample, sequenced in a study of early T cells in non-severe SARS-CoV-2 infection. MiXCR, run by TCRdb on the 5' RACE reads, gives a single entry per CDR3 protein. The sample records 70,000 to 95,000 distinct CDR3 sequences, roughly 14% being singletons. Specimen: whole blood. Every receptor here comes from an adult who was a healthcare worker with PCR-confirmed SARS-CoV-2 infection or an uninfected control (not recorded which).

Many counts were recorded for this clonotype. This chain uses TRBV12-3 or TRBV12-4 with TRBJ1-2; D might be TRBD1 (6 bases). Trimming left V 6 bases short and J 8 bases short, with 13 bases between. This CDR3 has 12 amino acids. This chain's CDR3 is CASSPVGGGYTF. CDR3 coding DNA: TGTGCCAGCAGCCCGGTTGGGGGCGGCTACACCTTC.

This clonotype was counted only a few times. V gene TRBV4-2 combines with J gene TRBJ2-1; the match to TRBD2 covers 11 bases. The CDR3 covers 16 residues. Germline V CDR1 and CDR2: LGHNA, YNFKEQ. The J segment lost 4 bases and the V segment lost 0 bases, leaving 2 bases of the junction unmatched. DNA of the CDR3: TGTGCCAGCAGCCAAGAGTCTAGCGGGGGGTACAATGAGCAGTTCTTC. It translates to CASSQESSGGYNEQFF.

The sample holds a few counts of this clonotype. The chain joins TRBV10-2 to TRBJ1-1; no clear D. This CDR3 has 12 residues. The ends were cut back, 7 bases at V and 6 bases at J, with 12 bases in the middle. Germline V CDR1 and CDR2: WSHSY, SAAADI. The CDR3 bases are TGCGCCAGCATGGGCTCTATACCTGAAGCTTTCTTT. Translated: CASMGSIPEAFF.

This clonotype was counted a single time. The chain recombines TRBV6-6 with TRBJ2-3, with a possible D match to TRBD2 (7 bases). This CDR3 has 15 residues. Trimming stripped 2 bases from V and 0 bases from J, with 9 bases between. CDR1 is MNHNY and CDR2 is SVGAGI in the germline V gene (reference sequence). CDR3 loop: CASSYRGGSTDTQYF. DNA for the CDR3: TGTGCCAGCAGTTACAGGGGGGGAAGCACAGATACGCAGTATTTT.

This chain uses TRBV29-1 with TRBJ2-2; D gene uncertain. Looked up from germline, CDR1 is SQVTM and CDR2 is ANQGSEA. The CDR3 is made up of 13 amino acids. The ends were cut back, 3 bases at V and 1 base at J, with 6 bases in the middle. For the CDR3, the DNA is TGCAGCGTTGATGAGCGGAACACCGGGGAGCTGTTTTTT. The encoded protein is CSVDERNTGELFF.

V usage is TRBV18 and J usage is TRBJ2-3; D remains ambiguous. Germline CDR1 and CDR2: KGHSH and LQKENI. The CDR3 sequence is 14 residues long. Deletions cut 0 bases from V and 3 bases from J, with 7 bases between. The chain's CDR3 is CASSPPGKTDTQYF. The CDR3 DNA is TGTGCCAGCTCACCACCAGGGAAGACAGATACGCAGTATTTT.

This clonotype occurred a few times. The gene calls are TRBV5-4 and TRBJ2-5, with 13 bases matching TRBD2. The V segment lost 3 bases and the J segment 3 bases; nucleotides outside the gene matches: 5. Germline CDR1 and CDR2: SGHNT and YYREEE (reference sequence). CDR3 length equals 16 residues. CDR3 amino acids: CASSSRTSGGKETQYF. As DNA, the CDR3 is TGTGCCAGCAGCTCTCGGACTAGCGGGGGTAAAGAGACCCAGTACTTC.

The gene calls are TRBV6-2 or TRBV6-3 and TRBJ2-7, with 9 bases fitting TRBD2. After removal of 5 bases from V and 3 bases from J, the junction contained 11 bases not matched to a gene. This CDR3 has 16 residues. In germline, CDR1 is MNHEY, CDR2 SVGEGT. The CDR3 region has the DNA TGTGCCAGCAGTCAAACGTATAGCGGGGGAAGCTACGAGCAGTACGTC. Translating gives CASSQTYSGGSYEQYV.

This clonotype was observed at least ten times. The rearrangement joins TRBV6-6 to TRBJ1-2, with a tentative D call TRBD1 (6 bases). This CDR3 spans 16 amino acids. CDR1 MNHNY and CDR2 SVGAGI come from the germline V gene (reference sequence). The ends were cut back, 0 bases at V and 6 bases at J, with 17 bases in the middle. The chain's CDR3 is CASSYSGTRPLDGYTF. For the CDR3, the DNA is TGTGCCAGCAGTTACTCCGGGACAAGGCCTTTAGATGGCTACACCTTC.